These 25 T cell receptor beta chains came from one sample sequenced in a study of cytomegalovirus exposure and HLA in healthy donors. PCR amplification relied on 60 Vbeta primers (plus 13 Jbeta primers). Sequencing used immunoSEQ multiplex PCR; TCRdb keeps in-frame clones, though not all of them. This sample has under 200,000 clones, with around three quarters found just once. The sequenced sample consisted of PBMCs. The receptors originated from a woman in her 30s in good health and CMV-seropositive.

A few counts support this clone. J is TRBJ2-4 and V is TRBV15; 12 nucleotides agree with TRBD1. Germline values: CDR1 LNHNV, CDR2 YYDKDF (reference sequence). The CDR3 is made up of 14 amino acids. Trimming took 3 bases from V and 6 from J; bases not matched to a gene: 0. CDR3 in DNA: TGTGCCACCAGCAGGGGACAGGGGGCAAACATTCAGTACTTC. Translating it yields CATSRGQGANIQYF. The variable domain in full, with the rest retrieved from reference TRBV15 and TRBJ2-4, is DAMVIQNPRYQVTQFGKPVTLSCSQTLNHNVMYWYQQKSSQAPKLLFHYYDKDFNNEADTPDNFQSRRPNTSFCFLDIRSPGLGDTAMYLCATSRGQGANIQYFGAGTRLSVL.

This clone showed up just once. Additional DNA sequences in this sample encode the identical CDR3. CDR3 amino acids: CAISESSGRSYEQYF. Written as DNA, the CDR3 is TGTGCCATCAGTGAGTCTAGCGGGAGGAGCTACGAGCAGTACTTC. The chain couples TRBV10-3 to TRBJ2-7; 10 positions match TRBD2. Germline CDR1 reads ENHRY; CDR2 reads SYGVKD. The CDR3 is 15 amino acids. J was trimmed by 3 bases and V by 0 bases; bases with no gene match: 2.

V gene TRBV6-6 combines with J gene TRBJ1-1; the match to TRBD1 covers 7 bases. Germline V gene sequence: CDR1 MNHNY, CDR2 SVGAGI (reference sequence). V dropped 2 bases and J dropped 7; count of bases not matched to a gene: 4. This CDR3 comprises 13 residues. CDR3: CASSYVGTVEAFF. DNA for the CDR3: TGTGCCAGCAGTTACGTGGGGACAGTTGAAGCTTTCTTT.

J is TRBJ1-6 and V is TRBV2, with D uncertain. Germline-derived CDR1 and CDR2 are SNHLY and FYNNEI. The CDR3 has 16 amino acids. Trimming shortened V by 4 bases and J by 0 bases, and 10 bases separated the two germline ends. This CDR3 reads CASSGGTSSYNSPLHF. The CDR3 nucleotides read TGTGCCAGCAGTGGAGGCACTAGCTCCTATAATTCACCCCTCCACTTT.

The chain is built from TRBV7-9 and TRBJ2-2; 11 bases match TRBD2. Per germline, CDR1 SEHNR and CDR2 FQNEAQ (reference sequence). V lost 8 bases, J lost 7 bases, and 12 bases stayed unmatched. The CDR3 runs 16 residues. Written as DNA, the CDR3 is TGTGCCAGCGCCAGTCCCCTAGCGGGAGGTTTCGGGGAGCTGTTTTTT. It translates to CASASPLAGGFGELFF.

The rearrangement joins TRBV11-2 to TRBJ1-6; D gene unclear. The CDR3 extends over 13 amino acids. CDR1 and CDR2 (germline): SGHAT, FQNNGV. V lost 4 bases and J 10 bases, leaving 11 bases between the germline ends. CDR3 amino acids: CASSSLLSSPLHF. The CDR3 coding sequence is TGTGCCAGCAGCTCTCTTCTAAGCTCACCCCTCCACTTT.

This clone was counted once. The V call is TRBV19, the J call TRBJ1-1; 7 positions agree with TRBD1. The germline V gene has CDR1 LNHDA and CDR2 SQIVND (reference sequence). CDR3 length: 14 amino acids. Germline trimming cut 6 bases from V and 0 bases from J; bases unmatched to any gene: 4. CDR3 bases: TGTGCCAGTAGGGTGACAGGGTTGAACACTGAAGCTTTCTTT. Residues: CASRVTGLNTEAFF.

This rearrangement joins TRBV7-6 to TRBJ2-1, with a possible D match to TRBD2 (6 bases). V was trimmed by 0 bases and J by 9 bases, leaving 9 bases between them. CDR1 is SGHVS and CDR2 is FNYEAQ in the germline V gene. The CDR3 sequence is 13 residues long. The CDR3 coding sequence is TGTGCCAGCAGCTTAGCGCGGGACCGTGAGCAGTTCTTC. It translates to CASSLARDREQFF.

This clone was seen a handful of times. This chain uses TRBV6-4 with TRBJ1-2, with D perhaps matching TRBD1 (5 bases). Germline lookup yields CDR1 MRHNA and CDR2 SNTAGT. The length of the CDR3 is 15 residues. V was pared by 3 bases and J by 6 bases, with 17 bases between. CDR3 region: CASSDHAGGGDGYTF. The CDR3 DNA follows: TGTGCCAGCAGTGATCACGCGGGGGGTGGAGATGGCTACACCTTC.

V is TRBV7-2 and J is TRBJ1-4, with D tentatively TRBD1 (6 bases). Trimming removed 0 bases at V and 2 bases at J, with 19 bases between. This CDR3 has 19 residues. CDR1 and CDR2 (germline): SGHTA, FQGNSA. CDR3 bases: TGTGCCAGCAGCTTAGCAAGTGGGAGGGTTCAGGGGACTAATGAAAAACTGTTTTTT. It translates to CASSLASGRVQGTNEKLFF.

This chain links TRBV18 with TRBJ1-2, with a possible D match to TRBD1 (5 bases). V lost 3 bases to trimming and J lost 7 bases, with 15 bases between them. The germline V gene encodes CDR1 KGHSH and CDR2 LQKENI. This CDR3 is 14 amino acids long. This CDR3 is CASSPGGRDLGYTF. In DNA, the CDR3 is TGTGCCAGCTCACCCGGGGGAAGAGATCTTGGCTACACCTTC.

This chain connects TRBV29-1 to TRBJ1-2; D is unresolved. V was trimmed by 1 base and J by 0 bases, leaving 12 bases between them. Per the germline V gene, CDR1 is SQVTM and CDR2 is ANQGSEA. There are 15 residues in the CDR3. CDR3 in DNA: TGCAGCGTTGAAGGGGTGGCGGGGACTAACTATGGCTACACCTTC. Protein sequence: CSVEGVAGTNYGYTF. Full variable domain (outside the CDR3, taken from reference TRBV29-1 and TRBJ1-2): SAVISQKPSRDICQRGTSLTIQCQVDSQVTMMFWYRQQPGQSLTLIATANQGSEATYESGFVIDKFPISRPNLTFSTLTVSNMSPEDSSIYLCSVEGVAGTNYGYTFGSGTRLTVV.

The chain uses TRBV30 and TRBJ1-6; possible D gene TRBD1, 6 bases. The CDR3 totals 15 residues. The V end lost 2 bases, the J end lost 3 bases, and 11 bases lay between the germline ends. The germline CDR1 and CDR2 sequences are GTSNPN and SVGIG (reference sequence). In DNA form, the CDR3 reads TGTGCCTGGAGTTCCACAGGGTTCTATAATTCACCCCTCCACTTT. It is translated as CAWSSTGFYNSPLHF.

The chain has TRBV15 and TRBJ1-5; 7 bases fit TRBD1. Germline V lookup: CDR1 LNHNV, CDR2 YYDKDF (reference sequence). The CDR3 is made up of 15 amino acids. Losses at the gene ends were 4 bases for V and 7 bases for J; bases not matched to a gene: 10. CDR3 region: CATSTQPGQSQPQHF. The CDR3 nucleotides read TGTGCCACCAGCACCCAACCGGGACAGAGCCAGCCCCAGCATTTT.

The chain recombines TRBV5-8 with TRBJ2-3, with TRBD2 matching 9 bases. The germline gives CDR1 SGHTS, CDR2 YDEGEE. With V trimmed by 3 bases and J by 1 base, 3 bases remained unmatched. CDR3 length equals 15 residues. The CDR3 here is CASSYRTSGTDTQYF. The CDR3 region has the DNA TGTGCCAGCAGCTATCGGACTAGCGGCACAGATACGCAGTATTTT.

V usage is TRBV30 and J usage is TRBJ1-3, with 9 bases that match TRBD1. J gave up 2 bases and V 8 bases, and 4 bases lay outside the gene matches. Germline lookup yields CDR1 GTSNPN and CDR2 SVGIG (reference sequence). The CDR3 is 13 residues long. In nucleotides, the CDR3 is TGTGCCGTAGGACAGGGGACTGGAAACACCATATATTTT. Translating gives CAVGQGTGNTIYF.

This chain connects TRBV7-9 to TRBJ1-2, with a tentative D call TRBD1 (5 bases). This CDR3 is built from 15 residues. The V end lost 1 base, the J end lost 7 bases, and 16 bases lay between the germline ends. Germline-derived CDR1 and CDR2 are SEHNR and FQNEAQ (reference sequence). The CDR3: CASSLGSRDFGGYTF. The CDR3 DNA reads TGTGCCAGCAGCTTAGGCTCCAGGGATTTCGGTGGCTACACCTTC.

This clone was seen a single time. The chain uses TRBV4-1 and TRBJ1-1, with TRBD1 matching over 9 bases. CDR1 and CDR2 (germline): MGHRA, YSYEKL. J gave up 4 bases and V 4 bases, and 7 bases lay outside the gene matches. The CDR3 sequence is 15 residues long. The CDR3: CASSPRTGAVTEAFF. DNA for the CDR3: TGCGCCAGCAGCCCTCGGACAGGGGCGGTCACTGAAGCTTTCTTT.

J is TRBJ2-1 and V is TRBV7-2, with D perhaps matching TRBD2 (6 bases). Germline values: CDR1 SGHTA, CDR2 FQGNSA. V dropped 5 bases and J dropped 12 bases, with 26 bases sitting between them. The CDR3 consists of 16 residues. CDR3 bases: TGTGCCAGCAGCCCCCGGGGCGGGGCCGGGCTAAGGGGGCAGTTCTTC. This sequence encodes CASSPRGGAGLRGQFF. Using reference TRBV7-2 and TRBJ2-1 for the parts outside the CDR3, the full variable domain is GAGVSQSPSNKVTEKGKDVELRCDPISGHTALYWYRQSLGQGLEFLIYFQGNSAPDKSGLPSDRFSAERTGGSVSTLTIQRTQQEDSAVYLCASSPRGGAGLRGQFFGPGTRLTVL.

This chain joins TRBV7-9 and TRBJ2-7; 9 bases match TRBD1. V was pared by 7 bases and J by 9 bases, with 19 bases of the junction left unmatched. Germline-derived CDR1 and CDR2 are SEHNR and FQNEAQ (reference sequence). The CDR3 length is 16 residues. CDR3 loop: CASTLGVGQGSTMQYF. The CDR3 bases are TGTGCCAGCACTTTAGGGGTTGGACAGGGGAGTACGATGCAGTACTTC. The complete variable domain, with remaining parts taken from reference TRBV7-9 and TRBJ2-7, reads DTGVSQNPRHKITKRGQNVTFRCDPISEHNRLYWYRQTLGQGPEFLTYFQNEAQLEKSRLLSDRFSAERPKGSFSTLEIQRTEQGDSAMYLCASTLGVGQGSTMQYFGPGTRLTVT.

J is TRBJ2-5 and V is TRBV5-4; 11 positions agree with TRBD2. V lost 1 base to trimming and J lost 0 bases; unmatched junction nucleotides: 2. The CDR3 runs 16 residues. Germline CDR1 reads SGHNT; CDR2 reads YYREEE (reference sequence). The CDR3 region has the DNA TGTGCCAGCAGCTTGCCTAGCGGGGGGAACCAAGAGACCCAGTACTTC. Translation gives CASSLPSGGNQETQYF.

This clone was detected only once. J is TRBJ1-2 and V is TRBV11-3; 9 bases are a match to TRBD1. V shed 7 bases and J 4 bases; nucleotides not matched to a gene: 10. The CDR3 consists of 15 residues. Looked up from germline, CDR1 is SGHNT and CDR2 is YENEEA. The CDR3 DNA sequence: TGTGCCAGCATAGGACAAGGACAGGGGATCTATGGCTACACCTTC. This encodes CASIGQGQGIYGYTF.

CDR3 sequence (DNA): TGTGCCAGCAGCCTGAGCGGGGAGGGGAGCACTGAAGCTTTCTTT. Its protein product is CASSLSGEGSTEAFF. The J gene is TRBJ1-1, the V gene TRBV7-6, with D maybe TRBD1 (5 bases). CDR1 and CDR2 from the germline V gene are SGHVS and FNYEAQ. The germline V and J ends were trimmed by 5 bases and 4 bases, with 17 bases remaining between them. The CDR3 contains 15 residues.

The CDR3 DNA reads as TGTGCCAGCAGTTCCCCCGTCATCGGCGGGGAGCTGTTTTTT. Translation: CASSSPVIGGELFF. The chain employs TRBV7-9 and TRBJ2-2; D unclear. V was cut by 6 bases and J by 7 bases, with 15 bases left in between. This CDR3 contains 14 residues. The germline V gene encodes CDR1 SEHNR and CDR2 FQNEAQ (reference sequence).

The CDR3 spells CASTKGDVVTEAFF. The CDR3 region has the DNA TGCGCCAGCACCAAGGGGGACGTGGTCACTGAAGCTTTCTTT. The chain recombines TRBV5-1 with TRBJ1-1; maybe TRBD1 (6 bases). CDR1 is SGHRS, CDR2 YFSETQ, per germline. The CDR3 length is 14 residues. Trimming removed 6 bases at V and 4 bases at J, with 16 bases between.